These 8 T cell receptor beta chains share one sample of origin, sequenced in a study of cytomegalovirus exposure and HLA in healthy donors. 60 Vbeta and 13 Jbeta primers were used in PCR. Profiled with immunoSEQ multiplex PCR; TCRdb holds only in-frame clones, not every one. The sample includes about 260,000 clones, almost 85% of them seen just once. The sample consisted of PBMCs. These receptors all stem from a woman between 40 and 50 years old in good health and CMV-seropositive.

The chain couples TRBV7-9 to TRBJ2-7; TRBD1 matches 8 bases. The CDR3 loop spans 15 amino acids. V shed 4 bases, J shed 5 bases, and the junction held 10 bases outside the gene matches. CDR1 and CDR2 (germline): SEHNR, FQNEAQ (reference sequence). CDR3 in DNA: TGTGCCAGCAGCTCCCCGGACAGGGATGGAGACGAGCAGTACTTC. Its translation: CASSSPDRDGDEQYF.

This chain links TRBV2 with TRBJ2-2; no clear D. V lost 6 bases, J lost 3 bases, and 8 bases lay in between. CDR3 length equals 13 residues. Germline V gives CDR1 SNHLY, CDR2 FYNNEI. CDR3 DNA: TGTGCCAGCAGCCGAGACTACACCGGGGAGCTGTTTTTT. Translation: CASSRDYTGELFF.

V gene TRBV28 combines with J gene TRBJ1-4; a possible D gene is TRBD1 (6 bases). CDR1 MDHEN and CDR2 SYDVKM come from the germline V gene. This CDR3 comprises 16 residues. V was cut by 5 bases and J by 1 base, with 14 bases left in between. CDR3 in DNA: TGTGCCAGCAGTCATGGGGGGGGGCTAACTAATGAAAAACTGTTTTTT. Translated, it gives CASSHGGGLTNEKLFF.

The table lists this clone with a count of one. The chain joins TRBV10-3 to TRBJ2-2; TRBD2 agrees at 10 bases. V lost 5 bases to trimming and J lost 7 bases; unmatched junction nucleotides: 4. The germline V gene has CDR1 ENHRY and CDR2 SYGVKD. This CDR3 spans 14 amino acids. CDR3 amino acids: CAISLAGEIGELFF. CDR3 DNA sequence: TGTGCCATCAGTCTAGCGGGAGAAATCGGGGAGCTGTTTTTT.

The chain is built from TRBV18 and TRBJ2-1; D not resolved. The ends were cut back, 2 bases at V and 4 bases at J, with 15 bases in the middle. The V gene's germline CDR1 is KGHSH and CDR2 LQKENI. CDR3 length: 16 amino acids. The DNA for the CDR3 is TGTGCCAGCTCACCAGGTACCTACCCACGGTACAATGAGCAGTTCTTC. Translated: CASSPGTYPRYNEQFF.

This chain joins TRBV5-1 and TRBJ2-1; 9 nucleotides align to TRBD2. The CDR3 runs to 15 residues. With V trimmed by 3 bases and J by 8 bases, 9 bases remained unmatched. Germline loops: CDR1 SGHRS, CDR2 YFSETQ. CDR3 protein: CASSWGAAGGDEQFF. The CDR3 coding sequence is TGCGCCAGCAGCTGGGGGGCCGCGGGAGGGGATGAGCAGTTCTTC.

The chain links TRBV25-1 to TRBJ2-5; D is undetermined. The CDR3 consists of 13 residues. The germline V gene encodes CDR1 MGHDK and CDR2 SYGVNS. Trimming shortened V by 4 bases and J by 5 bases, and 11 bases separated the two germline ends. CDR3 residues: CASSVYSRETQYF. CDR3 DNA sequence: TGTGCCAGCAGTGTTTACAGTAGGGAGACCCAGTACTTC.

The sample holds a few counts of this clone. The chain has TRBV30 and TRBJ1-1; D gene uncertain. Germline V lookup: CDR1 GTSNPN, CDR2 SVGIG (reference sequence). The CDR3 extends over 12 amino acids. The V and J ends lost 2 bases and 7 bases respectively, with 11 bases between them. Here the CDR3 reads CAWSLGLGEAFF. Here the CDR3 DNA reads TGTGCCTGGAGTCTTGGACTGGGTGAAGCTTTCTTT.